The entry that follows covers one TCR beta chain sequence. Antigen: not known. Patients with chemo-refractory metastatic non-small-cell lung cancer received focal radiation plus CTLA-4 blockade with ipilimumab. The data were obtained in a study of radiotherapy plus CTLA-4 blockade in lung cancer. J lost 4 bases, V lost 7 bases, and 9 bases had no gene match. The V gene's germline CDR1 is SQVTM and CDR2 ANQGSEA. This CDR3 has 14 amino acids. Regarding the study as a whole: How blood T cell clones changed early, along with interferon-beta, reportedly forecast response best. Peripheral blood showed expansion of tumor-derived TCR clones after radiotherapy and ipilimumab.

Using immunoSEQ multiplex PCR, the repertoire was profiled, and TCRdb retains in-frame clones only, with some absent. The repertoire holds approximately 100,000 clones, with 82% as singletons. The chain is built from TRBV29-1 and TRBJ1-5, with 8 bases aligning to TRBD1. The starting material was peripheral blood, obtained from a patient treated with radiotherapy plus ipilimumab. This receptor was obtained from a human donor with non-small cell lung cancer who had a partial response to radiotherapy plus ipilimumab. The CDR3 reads CSATGQGRNQPQHF. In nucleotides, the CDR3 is TGCAGCGCAACTGGACAGGGTAGAAATCAGCCCCAGCATTTT.